One sample yielded the 17 T cell receptor beta chains listed below, sequenced in a study of T cell repertoires in cytomegalovirus infection. TCRdb redid the calling of the reads with MiXCR, one entry per CDR3 protein. The sample lists hundreds of thousands of distinct CDR3 sequences; less than 35% were seen once. No antigen has been assigned to these receptors. The input for sequencing was cultured CD8+ T cells from PBMCs, taken from culture after CMV antigen stimulation. These receptors were obtained from a human donor in good health (CMV status not recorded). Some clones in this sample may be carry-over from other donors' samples.

Written as DNA, the CDR3 is TGTGCCAGCAGTTACCCAGTGAATAATCAGCCCCAGCATTTT. Translation: CASSYPVNNQPQHF. The V gene is TRBV6-6, the J gene TRBJ1-5; the D is unclear. This CDR3 is 14 amino acids long. The germline V and J ends were trimmed by 2 bases and 4 bases, with 9 bases remaining between them. The V gene's germline CDR1 is MNHNY and CDR2 SVGAGI (reference sequence).

Details on this clonotype: This may be a read error, as it is one base from a much larger clone. The V call is TRBV7-6, the J call TRBJ2-1, with TRBD2 identical over 14 bases. Germline CDR1 SGHVS, CDR2 FNYEAQ. CDR3 size: 18 residues. The CDR3 here is CAGRHPGLAGETYNEQFF. DNA of the CDR3: TGTGCCGGCAGACATCCGGGACTAGCGGGGGAAACCTACAATGAGCAGTTCTTC.

This clonotype was found a few times. The CDR3 region is CASSLGIPYEQYF. Written as DNA, the CDR3 is TGTGCCAGCAGCTTAGGGATACCCTACGAGCAGTACTTC. This chain joins TRBV7-8 and TRBJ2-7; D is uncertain. Germline V gives CDR1 SGHVS, CDR2 FQNEAQ. The V end was cut by 1 base, the J end by 2 bases, with 6 bases between. CDR3 length: 13 amino acids.

This clonotype was counted between two and nine times. This chain uses TRBV4-1 with TRBJ2-7; the match to TRBD2 covers 11 bases. The ends lost 0 bases at V and 1 base at J; junction bases unmatched: 2. The length of the CDR3 is 16 residues. CDR1 and CDR2 from the germline V gene are MGHRA and YSYEKL. The CDR3 DNA reads as TGCGCCAGCAGCCAAGAACCTAGCGGGGGGTCCTACGAGCAGTACTTC. This gives the protein CASSQEPSGGSYEQYF.

DNA of the CDR3: TGTGCCAGCACCACTAGGACTAGCGGGGCCGCCTACAATGAGCAGTTCTTC. It is translated as CASTTRTSGAAYNEQFF. The rearrangement links TRBV7-6 to TRBJ2-1; 12 positions agree with TRBD2. The germline V gene encodes CDR1 SGHVS and CDR2 FNYEAQ. The CDR3 has 17 amino acids. The trim removed 7 bases at V and 2 bases at J, leaving 9 bases unmatched.

The rearrangement joins TRBV6-5 to TRBJ1-5, with TRBD1 identical over 9 bases. J gave up 6 bases and V 6 bases, and 9 bases lay outside the gene matches. The CDR3 totals 15 residues. CDR1 and CDR2 from the germline V gene are MNHEY and SVGAGI. The CDR3 is CASRPTGGLGQPQHF. The CDR3 DNA reads as TGTGCCAGCAGACCGACAGGGGGTCTTGGTCAGCCCCAGCATTTT.

The sample holds many counts of this clonotype. The rearrangement uses TRBV7-2 and TRBJ2-7, with TRBD2 matching over 14 bases. CDR3 length: 15 residues. Germline CDR1 and CDR2: SGHTA and FQGNSA. The trim removed 3 bases at V and 2 bases at J, leaving 0 bases unmatched. The CDR3 loop is CASSLGLAGAYEQYF. For the CDR3, the DNA is TGTGCCAGCAGCTTGGGACTAGCGGGGGCCTACGAGCAGTACTTC.

This sequence joins TRBV14 and TRBJ1-1, with 11 bases lining up with TRBD1. V trimming: 5 bases; J trimming: 3 bases; junction bases outside the gene matches: 5. From germline, CDR1 is SGHDN and CDR2 FVKESK. The length of the CDR3 is 15 residues. CDR3 region: CASSSGDRGDTEAFF. The CDR3 DNA is TGTGCCAGCAGCTCTGGGGACAGGGGGGACACTGAAGCTTTCTTT.

Only one count was recorded for this clonotype. The chain uses TRBV12-3 or TRBV12-4 and TRBJ1-5; D perhaps matches TRBD1 (6 bases). With 7 bases removed from V and 0 bases from J, the gap between germline ends came to 13 bases. There are 15 residues in the CDR3. Here the CDR3 reads CASTKGGDSNQPQHF. CDR3 nucleotide sequence: TGTGCCAGCACCAAGGGGGGTGATAGCAATCAGCCCCAGCATTTT.

In this sample, this clonotype turned up a few times. V usage is TRBV11-2 and J usage is TRBJ2-6; D not certain. V was clipped by 6 bases and J by 0 bases, with 21 bases between them. Per the germline V gene, CDR1 is SGHAT and CDR2 is FQNNGV. CDR3 length: 19 residues. The CDR3 region has the DNA TGTGCCAGCAGAGGCCATTTTACAAGGAGCTTCTCTGGGGCCAACGTCCTGACTTTC. Translating it yields CASRGHFTRSFSGANVLTF.

At least ten counts were recorded for this clonotype. CDR3 protein: CASSSSPGLAYEQYF. CDR3 sequence (DNA): TGTGCCAGCAGCTCTTCGCCGGGACTAGCCTACGAGCAGTACTTC. This chain links TRBV7-2 with TRBJ2-7, with TRBD2 matching over 8 bases. Germline values: CDR1 SGHTA, CDR2 FQGNSA. This CDR3 contains 15 residues. The V gene end was trimmed by 4 bases and the J gene end by 2 bases; junction bases not matched to a gene: 7. The full variable domain, completed using reference TRBV7-2 and TRBJ2-7, is GAGVSQSPSNKVTEKGKDVELRCDPISGHTALYWYRQSLGQGLEFLIYFQGNSAPDKSGLPSDRFSAERTGGSVSTLTIQRTQQEDSAVYLCASSSSPGLAYEQYFGPGTRLTVT.

The gene calls are TRBV12-3 or TRBV12-4 and TRBJ2-1, with D possibly matching TRBD2 (6 bases). CDR3 length: 17 amino acids. Trimming took 4 bases from V and 9 from J, leaving 25 bases between them. DNA for the CDR3: TGTGCCAGCAGTTCCGACAGACCTGGAGGGTTTATTGGTGAGCAGTTCTTC. The encoded protein is CASSSDRPGGFIGEQFF.

This clonotype has more than one count but fewer than ten. The chain joins TRBV7-9 to TRBJ2-1; 8 bases line up with TRBD1. Per germline, CDR1 SEHNR and CDR2 FQNEAQ (reference sequence). This CDR3 region has 18 residues. Trimming at V came to 5 bases and at J to 0 bases, leaving 12 bases not matched to a gene. CDR3 DNA: TGTGCCAGCAGCCCCAGGTGGACAGGGTCTAACTCCTACAATGAGCAGTTCTTC. Protein sequence: CASSPRWTGSNSYNEQFF.

This clonotype has a handful of counts. The chain employs TRBV7-9 and TRBJ2-5, with D possibly being TRBD1 (6 bases). This CDR3 spans 15 amino acids. V lost 2 bases and J 5 bases, leaving 15 bases between the germline ends. CDR1 is SEHNR, CDR2 FQNEAQ, per germline (reference sequence). The CDR3 loop is CASSLNRARDETQYF. CDR3 DNA sequence: TGTGCCAGCAGCTTAAACAGGGCTCGGGATGAGACCCAGTACTTC.

This clonotype was seen a few times. This rearrangement joins TRBV14 to TRBJ2-2; D perhaps matches TRBD2 (5 bases). V lost 6 bases and J 3 bases, leaving 8 bases between the germline ends. The CDR3 extends over 13 amino acids. The germline V gene encodes CDR1 SGHDN and CDR2 FVKESK. CDR3 sequence: CASRPADTGELFF. The CDR3 coding sequence is TGTGCCAGCAGGCCAGCGGACACCGGGGAGCTGTTTTTT.

This rearrangement joins TRBV6-1 to TRBJ2-2; either TRBD1 or TRBD2 may supply D (6 bases each). Deletions cut 7 bases from V and 5 bases from J, with 11 bases between. Germline V gives CDR1 MNHNS, CDR2 SASEGT. This CDR3 is built from 13 residues. This CDR3 is CASTKGGTGELFF. CDR3 in DNA: TGTGCCAGCACTAAAGGGGGGACCGGGGAGCTGTTTTTT.

V usage is TRBV28 and J usage is TRBJ2-3; no clear D gene. The ends were cut back, 3 bases at V and 2 bases at J, with 9 bases in the middle. The CDR3 sequence is 14 residues long. The germline gives CDR1 MDHEN, CDR2 SYDVKM. DNA of the CDR3: TGTGCCAGCAGTTTTGGGATCCACACAGATACGCAGTATTTT. It yields the protein CASSFGIHTDTQYF.